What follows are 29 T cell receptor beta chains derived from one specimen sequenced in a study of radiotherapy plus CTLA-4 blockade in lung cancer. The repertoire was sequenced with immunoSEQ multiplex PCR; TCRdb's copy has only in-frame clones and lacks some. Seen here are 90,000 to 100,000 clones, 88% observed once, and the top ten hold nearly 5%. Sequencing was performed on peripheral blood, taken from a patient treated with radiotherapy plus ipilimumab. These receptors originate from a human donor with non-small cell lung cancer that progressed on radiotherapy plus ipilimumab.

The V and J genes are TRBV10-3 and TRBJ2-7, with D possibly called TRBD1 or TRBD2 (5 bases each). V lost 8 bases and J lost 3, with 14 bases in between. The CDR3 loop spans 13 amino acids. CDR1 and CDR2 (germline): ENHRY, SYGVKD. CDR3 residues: CAIRQGERYEQYF. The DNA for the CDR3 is TGTGCCATCCGCCAAGGGGAGCGCTACGAGCAGTACTTC.

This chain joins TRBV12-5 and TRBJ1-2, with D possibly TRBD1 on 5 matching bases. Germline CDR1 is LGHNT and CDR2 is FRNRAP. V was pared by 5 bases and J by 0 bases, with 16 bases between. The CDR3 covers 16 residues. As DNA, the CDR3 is TGTGCTAGTGGTCCACGATGGGGGGGAGCTAACTATGGCTACACCTTC. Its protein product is CASGPRWGGANYGYTF.

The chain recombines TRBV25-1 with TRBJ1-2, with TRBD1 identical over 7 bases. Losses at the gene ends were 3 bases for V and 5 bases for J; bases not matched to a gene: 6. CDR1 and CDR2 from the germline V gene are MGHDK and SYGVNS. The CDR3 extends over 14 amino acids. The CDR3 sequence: CASSEWDSRYGYTF. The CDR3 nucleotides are TGTGCCAGCAGTGAGTGGGACAGCCGATATGGCTACACCTTC.

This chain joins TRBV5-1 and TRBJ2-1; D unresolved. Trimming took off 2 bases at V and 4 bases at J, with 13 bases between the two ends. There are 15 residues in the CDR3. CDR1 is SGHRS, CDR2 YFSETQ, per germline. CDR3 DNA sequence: TGCGCCAGCAGCTTAAGTGCTGCTGTTTACAATGAGCAGTTCTTC. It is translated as CASSLSAAVYNEQFF. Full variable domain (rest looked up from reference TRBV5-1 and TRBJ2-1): KAGVTQTPRYLIKTRGQQVTLSCSPISGHRSVSWYQQTPGQGLQFLFEYFSETQRNKGNFPGRFSGRQFSNSRSEMNVSTLELGDSALYLCASSLSAAVYNEQFFGPGTRLTVL.

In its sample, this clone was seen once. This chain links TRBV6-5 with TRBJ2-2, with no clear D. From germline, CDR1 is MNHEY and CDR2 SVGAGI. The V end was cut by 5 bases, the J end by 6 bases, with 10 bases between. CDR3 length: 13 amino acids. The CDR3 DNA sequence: TGTGCCAGCAGTCAGGATATGCCCGGGGAGCTGTTTTTT. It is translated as CASSQDMPGELFF.

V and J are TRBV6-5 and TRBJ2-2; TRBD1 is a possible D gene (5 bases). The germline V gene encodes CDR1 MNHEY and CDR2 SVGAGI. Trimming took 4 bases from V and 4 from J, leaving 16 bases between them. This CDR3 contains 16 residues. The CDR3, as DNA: TGTGCCAGCAGTTTCAGGGCGACGTTTATCACCGGGGAGCTGTTTTTT. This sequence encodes CASSFRATFITGELFF.

Here the CDR3 reads CASSPLTSGAQYF. As DNA, the CDR3 is TGTGCCAGCAGTCCCTTGACTAGTGGGGCCCAGTACTTC. The chain recombines TRBV2 with TRBJ2-5; D possibly corresponds to TRBD2 (6 bases). The CDR3 consists of 13 residues. CDR1 SNHLY and CDR2 FYNNEI come from the germline V gene. V lost 5 bases and J lost 9, with 16 bases in between.

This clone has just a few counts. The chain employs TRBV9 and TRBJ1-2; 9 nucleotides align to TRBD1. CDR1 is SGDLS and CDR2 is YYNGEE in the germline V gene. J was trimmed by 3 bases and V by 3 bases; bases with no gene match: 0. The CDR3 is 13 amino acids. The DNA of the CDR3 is TGTGCCAGCAGCGGACAGGGGGACTATGGCTACACCTTC. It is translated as CASSGQGDYGYTF.

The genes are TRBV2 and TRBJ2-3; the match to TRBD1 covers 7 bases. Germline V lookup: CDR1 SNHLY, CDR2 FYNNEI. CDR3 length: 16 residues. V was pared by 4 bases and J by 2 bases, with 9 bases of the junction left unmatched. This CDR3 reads CASSGLQGFPTDTQYF. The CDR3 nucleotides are TGTGCCAGCAGTGGGCTACAGGGGTTCCCCACAGATACGCAGTATTTT. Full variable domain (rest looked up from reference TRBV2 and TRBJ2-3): EPEVTQTPSHQVTQMGQEVILRCVPISNHLYFYWYRQILGQKVEFLVSFYNNEISEKSEIFDDQFSVERPDGSNFTLKIRSTKLEDSAMYFCASSGLQGFPTDTQYFGPGTRLTVL.

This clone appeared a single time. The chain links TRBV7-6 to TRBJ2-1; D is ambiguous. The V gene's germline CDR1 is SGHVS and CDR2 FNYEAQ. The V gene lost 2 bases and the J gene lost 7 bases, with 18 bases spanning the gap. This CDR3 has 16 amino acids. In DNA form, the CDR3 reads TGTGCCAGCAGCTTATCGGATCGCGTGCAAGGGAATGAGCAGTTCTTC. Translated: CASSLSDRVQGNEQFF.

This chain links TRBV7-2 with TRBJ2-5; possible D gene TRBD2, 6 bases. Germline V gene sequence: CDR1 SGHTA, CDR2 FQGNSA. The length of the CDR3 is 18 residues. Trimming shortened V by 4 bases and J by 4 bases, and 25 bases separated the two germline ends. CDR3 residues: CASSSRGVGQGTGETQYF. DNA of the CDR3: TGTGCCAGCAGCTCTCGCGGGGTCGGCCAAGGAACGGGAGAGACCCAGTACTTC.

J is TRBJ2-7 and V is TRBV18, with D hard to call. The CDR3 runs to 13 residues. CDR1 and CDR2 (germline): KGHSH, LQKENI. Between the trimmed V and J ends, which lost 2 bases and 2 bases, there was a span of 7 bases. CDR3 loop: CASSPSLTYEQYF. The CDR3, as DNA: TGTGCCAGCTCACCATCATTAACCTACGAGCAGTACTTC.

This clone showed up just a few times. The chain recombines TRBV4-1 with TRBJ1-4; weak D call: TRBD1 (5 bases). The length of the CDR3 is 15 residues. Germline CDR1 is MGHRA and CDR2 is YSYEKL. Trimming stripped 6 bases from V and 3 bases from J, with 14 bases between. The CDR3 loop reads CASSQLGGANEKLFF. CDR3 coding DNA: TGCGCCAGCAGTCAATTGGGGGGGGCTAATGAAAAACTGTTTTTT.

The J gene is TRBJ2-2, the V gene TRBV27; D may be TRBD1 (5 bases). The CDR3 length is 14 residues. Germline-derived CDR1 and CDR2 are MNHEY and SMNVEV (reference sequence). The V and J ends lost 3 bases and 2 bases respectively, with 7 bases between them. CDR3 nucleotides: TGTGCCAGCAGTTTCCAGGGAAACACCGGGGAGCTGTTTTTT. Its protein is CASSFQGNTGELFF.

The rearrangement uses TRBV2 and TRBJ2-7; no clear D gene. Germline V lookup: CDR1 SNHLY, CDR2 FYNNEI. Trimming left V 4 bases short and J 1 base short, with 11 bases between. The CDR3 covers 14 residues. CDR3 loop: CASSVGTLSYEQYF. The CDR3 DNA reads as TGTGCCAGCAGTGTAGGCACCCTGTCCTACGAGCAGTACTTC.

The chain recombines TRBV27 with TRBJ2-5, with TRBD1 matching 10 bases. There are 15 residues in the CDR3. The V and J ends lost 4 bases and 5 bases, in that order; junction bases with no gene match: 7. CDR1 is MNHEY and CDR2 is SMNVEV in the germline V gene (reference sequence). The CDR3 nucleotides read TGTGCCAGCAGTTCCGGGGACAGGGGCTGGGAGACCCAGTACTTC. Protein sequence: CASSSGDRGWETQYF.

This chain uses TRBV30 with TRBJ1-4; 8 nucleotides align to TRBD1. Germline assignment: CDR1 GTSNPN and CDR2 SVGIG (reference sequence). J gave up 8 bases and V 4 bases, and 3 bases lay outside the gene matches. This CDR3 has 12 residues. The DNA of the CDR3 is TGTGCCTGGAACCGGGACAGGGAAAAACTGTTTTTT. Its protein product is CAWNRDREKLFF.

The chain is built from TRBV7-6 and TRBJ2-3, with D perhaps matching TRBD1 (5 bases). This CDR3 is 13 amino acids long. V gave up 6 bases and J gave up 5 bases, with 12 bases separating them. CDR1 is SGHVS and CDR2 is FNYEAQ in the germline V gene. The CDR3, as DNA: TGTGCCAGCAGAGGGGAACCCAGAGATACGCAGTATTTT. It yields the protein CASRGEPRDTQYF.

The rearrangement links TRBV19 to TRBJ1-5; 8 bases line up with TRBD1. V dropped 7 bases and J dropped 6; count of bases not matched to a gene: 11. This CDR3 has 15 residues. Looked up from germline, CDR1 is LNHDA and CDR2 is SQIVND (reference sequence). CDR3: CASNPGQDRPQPQHF. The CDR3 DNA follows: TGTGCCAGTAACCCGGGACAGGACCGTCCTCAGCCCCAGCATTTT. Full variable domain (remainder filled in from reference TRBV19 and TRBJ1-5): DGGITQSPKYLFRKEGQNVTLSCEQNLNHDAMYWYRQDPGQGLRLIYYSQIVNDFQKGDIAEGYSVSREKKESFPLTVTSAQKNPTAFYLCASNPGQDRPQPQHFGDGTRLSIL.

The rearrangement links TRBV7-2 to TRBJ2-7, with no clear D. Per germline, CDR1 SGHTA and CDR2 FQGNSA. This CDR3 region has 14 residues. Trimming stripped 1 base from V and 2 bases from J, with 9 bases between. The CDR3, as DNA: TGTGCCAGCAGCTTAGTTTCCGGAACCTACGAGCAGTACTTC. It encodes CASSLVSGTYEQYF. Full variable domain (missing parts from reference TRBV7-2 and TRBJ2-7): GAGVSQSPSNKVTEKGKDVELRCDPISGHTALYWYRQSLGQGLEFLIYFQGNSAPDKSGLPSDRFSAERTGGSVSTLTIQRTQQEDSAVYLCASSLVSGTYEQYFGPGTRLTVT.

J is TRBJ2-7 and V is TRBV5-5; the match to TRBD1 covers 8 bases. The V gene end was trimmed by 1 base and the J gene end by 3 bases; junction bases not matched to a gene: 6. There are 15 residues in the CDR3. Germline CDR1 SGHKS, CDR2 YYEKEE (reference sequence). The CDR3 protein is CASSLQPGGGYEQYF. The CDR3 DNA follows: TGTGCCAGCAGCTTGCAGCCAGGGGGCGGCTACGAGCAGTACTTC.

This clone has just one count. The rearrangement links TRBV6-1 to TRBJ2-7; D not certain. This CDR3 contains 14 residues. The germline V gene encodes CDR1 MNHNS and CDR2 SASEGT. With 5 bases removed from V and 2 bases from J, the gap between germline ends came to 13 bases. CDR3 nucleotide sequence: TGTGCCAGCAGTCCACCACCTCAAACCTACGAGCAGTACTTC. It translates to CASSPPPQTYEQYF.

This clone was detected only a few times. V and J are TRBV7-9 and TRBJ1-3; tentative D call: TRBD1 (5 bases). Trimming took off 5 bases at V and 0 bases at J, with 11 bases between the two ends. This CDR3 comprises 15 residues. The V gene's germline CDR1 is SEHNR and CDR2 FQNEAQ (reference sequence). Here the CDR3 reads CASSGTRSSGNTIYF. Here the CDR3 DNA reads TGTGCCAGCAGCGGGACTCGGAGCTCTGGAAACACCATATATTTT. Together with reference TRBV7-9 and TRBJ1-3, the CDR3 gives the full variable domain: DTGVSQNPRHKITKRGQNVTFRCDPISEHNRLYWYRQTLGQGPEFLTYFQNEAQLEKSRLLSDRFSAERPKGSFSTLEIQRTEQGDSAMYLCASSGTRSSGNTIYFGEGSWLTVV.

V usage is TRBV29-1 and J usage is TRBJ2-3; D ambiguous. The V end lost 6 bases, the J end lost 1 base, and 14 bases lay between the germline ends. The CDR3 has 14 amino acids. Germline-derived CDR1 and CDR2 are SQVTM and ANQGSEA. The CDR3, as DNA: TGCAGCGTCCGCGGCCGTTGGGGCACAGATACGCAGTATTTT. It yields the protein CSVRGRWGTDTQYF.

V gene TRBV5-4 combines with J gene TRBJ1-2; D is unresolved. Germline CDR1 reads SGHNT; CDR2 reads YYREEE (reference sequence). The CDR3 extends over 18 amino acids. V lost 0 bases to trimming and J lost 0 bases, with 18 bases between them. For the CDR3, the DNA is TGTGCCAGCAGCTTGGGTCCGGTGCCCCCCTCTACTAACTATGGCTACACCTTC. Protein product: CASSLGPVPPSTNYGYTF.

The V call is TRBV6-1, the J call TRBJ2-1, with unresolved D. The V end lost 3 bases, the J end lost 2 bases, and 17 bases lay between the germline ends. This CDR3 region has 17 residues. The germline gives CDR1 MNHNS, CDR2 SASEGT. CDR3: CASSEFGFARTYNEQFF. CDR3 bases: TGTGCCAGCAGTGAGTTTGGGTTTGCGAGGACCTACAATGAGCAGTTCTTC.

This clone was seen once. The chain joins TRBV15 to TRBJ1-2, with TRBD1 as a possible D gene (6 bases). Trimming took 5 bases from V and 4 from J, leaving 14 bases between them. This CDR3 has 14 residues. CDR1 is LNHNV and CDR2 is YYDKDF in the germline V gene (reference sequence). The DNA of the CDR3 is TGTGCCACCAGCGGAGGCGGGGGGCTCTATGGCTACACCTTC. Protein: CATSGGGGLYGYTF.

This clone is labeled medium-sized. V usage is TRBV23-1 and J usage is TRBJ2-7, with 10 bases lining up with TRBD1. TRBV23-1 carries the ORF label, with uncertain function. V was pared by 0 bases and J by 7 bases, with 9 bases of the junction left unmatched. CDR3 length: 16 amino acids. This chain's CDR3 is CASSQSRGDRGDEQYF. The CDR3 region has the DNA TGCGCCAGCAGTCAATCGAGGGGGGACAGGGGAGATGAGCAGTACTTC.

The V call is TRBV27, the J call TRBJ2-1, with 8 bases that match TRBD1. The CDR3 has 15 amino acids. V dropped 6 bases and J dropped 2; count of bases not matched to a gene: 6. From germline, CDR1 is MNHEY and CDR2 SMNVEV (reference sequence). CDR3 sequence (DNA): TGTGCCAGCAGCGCAACAGGGGGGACCTACAATGAGCAGTTCTTC. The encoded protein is CASSATGGTYNEQFF.